This TCR beta chain was identified in a study of shared clonotypes between healthy human individuals. TCRdb keeps only in-frame clones here, not all; method: immunoSEQ multiplex PCR. The sample contains approximately 980,000 clones, approximately 80% of which appear only once. The germline V gene encodes CDR1 MGHDK and CDR2 SYGVNS. The CDR3 consists of 14 residues. V lost 6 bases to trimming and J lost 2 bases; unmatched junction nucleotides: 3. The sequencing sample was made of memory CD4+ T cells sorted from blood. Subset: CD45RA-negative fraction. This chain joins TRBV25-1 and TRBJ2-2, with TRBD2 matching over 7 bases. This sequence was found in a man between 18 and 35 years old in good health. The CDR3 DNA reads as TGTGCCAGCAGGGGAGGGGCAAACACCGGGGAGCTGTTTTTT. Encoded protein: CASRGGANTGELFF.